One sample yielded the 30 T cell receptor beta chains listed below, sequenced in a study of blood T cell repertoires in COVID-19 (TCRdb year 2020). The protocol used for the library was the immunoSEQ multiplex PCR assay. TCRdb's version of the immuneACCESS table is confined to in-frame rearrangements and falls short of the full clone set. An unresolved V gene accounts for under half of the shortfall where checked; the remainder is of unknown origin. Present in this sample are approximately 480,000 clones, roughly 87% of which were seen just once. Around 0.64% of the sample is taken by the ten largest. Specimen: PBMCs or T cells enriched from blood (not recorded which). The receptor set was obtained from a woman aged 18-29 years who had recovered from COVID-19.

The V call is TRBV7-9, the J call TRBJ1-1; 7 nucleotides align to TRBD1. CDR3 size: 14 residues. Germline lookup yields CDR1 SEHNR and CDR2 FQNEAQ (reference sequence). The junction had 12 bases not matched to a gene; V was cut back by 6 bases and J by 8 bases. In nucleotides, the CDR3 is TGTGCCAGCAGGACCGACAGGGAAAGTCTAGAAGCTTTCTTT. This translates into CASRTDRESLEAFF.

This rearrangement joins TRBV7-8 to TRBJ1-2; 7 nucleotides align to TRBD1. Germline-derived CDR1 and CDR2 are SGHVS and FQNEAQ. The CDR3 loop spans 16 amino acids. Trimming took 3 bases from V and 4 from J; bases not matched to a gene: 11. The CDR3 DNA sequence: TGTGCCAGCAGCTTTTGTTCGGCCAGGGGGGCCTATGGCTACACCTTC. Protein sequence: CASSFCSARGAYGYTF.

The rearrangement uses TRBV28 and TRBJ1-1; the match to TRBD1 covers 11 bases. Germline V gives CDR1 MDHEN, CDR2 SYDVKM. This CDR3 spans 17 amino acids. With V trimmed by 2 bases and J by 1 base, 6 bases remained unmatched. The CDR3 spells CASSLPSDRGRNTEAFF. CDR3 nucleotide sequence: TGTGCCAGCAGTTTACCCTCGGACAGGGGGCGGAACACTGAAGCTTTCTTT. The whole variable domain, remainder taken from reference TRBV28 and TRBJ1-1, is DVKVTQSSRYLVKRTGEKVFLECVQDMDHENMFWYRQDPGLGLRLIYFSYDVKMKEKGDIPEGYSVSREKKERFSLILESASTNQTSMYLCASSLPSDRGRNTEAFFGQGTRLTVV.

V and J are TRBV12-3 or TRBV12-4 and TRBJ1-5, with D perhaps TRBD1 (5 bases). V lost 5 bases, J lost 6 bases, and 8 bases lay in between. The CDR3 totals 12 residues. The CDR3 loop is CASSRGTQPQHF. CDR3 DNA: TGTGCCAGCAGTCGGGGGACTCAGCCCCAGCATTTT.

The CDR3 spells CASGRQDPYEQYF. The CDR3 DNA sequence: TGTGCTAGTGGGCGACAGGACCCCTACGAGCAGTACTTC. The chain joins TRBV12-5 to TRBJ2-7; D possibly corresponds to TRBD1 (6 bases). CDR1 is LGHNT and CDR2 is FRNRAP in the germline V gene. The germline V and J ends were trimmed by 6 bases and 2 bases, with 11 bases remaining between them. The CDR3 sequence is 13 residues long.

This clone showed up just once. This chain uses TRBV4-1 with TRBJ1-2; 7 positions match TRBD1. The junction had 8 bases not matched to a gene; V was cut back by 4 bases and J by 3 bases. This CDR3 region has 15 residues. The germline gives CDR1 MGHRA, CDR2 YSYEKL. In DNA form, the CDR3 reads TGCGCCAGCAGCCCCGACCCAGGGGGAGACTATGGCTACACCTTC. As protein: CASSPDPGGDYGYTF.

The chain employs TRBV3-1 (or the pseudogene TRBV3-2) and TRBJ2-1; weak D call: TRBD2 (6 bases). The CDR3 sequence is 15 residues long. V was cut by 4 bases and J by 5 bases, with 15 bases left in between. Germline values: CDR1 LGHDT, CDR2 YNNKEL (reference sequence). CDR3 sequence: CASSRPASVNNEQFF. The CDR3 DNA reads TGTGCCAGCAGCCGCCCGGCTAGCGTTAACAATGAGCAGTTCTTC.

The chain uses TRBV2 and TRBJ2-7, with TRBD2 as a possible D gene (6 bases). CDR3 length equals 14 residues. The V end lost 6 bases, the J end lost 3 bases, and 15 bases lay between the germline ends. Per germline, CDR1 SNHLY and CDR2 FYNNEI. In nucleotides, the CDR3 is TGTGCCAGCAGGGGAGGTCTCGCGGGCTACGAGCAGTACTTC. This encodes CASRGGLAGYEQYF.

This sequence joins TRBV28 and TRBJ2-3; 11 nucleotides agree with TRBD2. The germline CDR1 and CDR2 sequences are MDHEN and SYDVKM. The CDR3 length is 15 residues. After removal of 3 bases from V and 4 bases from J, the junction contained 3 bases not matched to a gene. CDR3 amino acids: CASSFLAGGSDTQYF. DNA for the CDR3: TGTGCCAGCAGTTTTCTAGCGGGGGGTTCAGATACGCAGTATTTT.

The chain employs TRBV9 and TRBJ1-6; D is unresolved. CDR1 SGDLS and CDR2 YYNGEE come from the germline V gene. This CDR3 has 15 residues. V shed 3 bases and J shed 5 bases, with 12 bases lying between them. Written as DNA, the CDR3 is TGTGCCAGCAGCGCCCAACTAGATAATAATTCACCCCTCCACTTT. Translation gives CASSAQLDNNSPLHF.

The rearrangement links TRBV10-2 to TRBJ2-1, with a tentative D call TRBD1 (6 bases). The CDR3 runs to 14 residues. In germline, CDR1 is WSHSY, CDR2 SAAADI. Between the trimmed V and J ends, which lost 6 bases and 2 bases, there was a span of 11 bases. The CDR3 is CASRVGAAYNEQFF. The CDR3 coding sequence is TGCGCCAGCAGGGTGGGGGCCGCCTACAATGAGCAGTTCTTC.

V gene TRBV2 combines with J gene TRBJ2-3; maybe TRBD2 (6 bases). The CDR3 runs to 15 residues. Germline CDR1 is SNHLY and CDR2 is FYNNEI. V lost 3 bases and J lost 2, with 12 bases in between. CDR3 DNA sequence: TGTGCCAGCAGTGATCAGCGGGCTTACACAGATACGCAGTATTTT. Translation: CASSDQRAYTDTQYF.

J is TRBJ2-7 and V is TRBV24-1; the match to TRBD1 covers 7 bases. J gave up 5 bases and V 4 bases, and 7 bases lay outside the gene matches. The germline gives CDR1 KGHDR, CDR2 SFDVKD. This CDR3 contains 14 residues. The DNA for the CDR3 is TGTGCCACCAGTGAGCCCACAGGGGCCCACGAGCAGTACTTC. Translated: CATSEPTGAHEQYF.

The chain couples TRBV5-1 to TRBJ1-1, with 7 nucleotides matching TRBD1. Germline V lookup: CDR1 SGHRS, CDR2 YFSETQ. This CDR3 spans 14 amino acids. V shed 5 bases, J shed 7 bases, and the junction held 11 bases outside the gene matches. The CDR3 coding sequence is TGCGCCAGCAGATCTCAGGGGGGAACTGTTGAAGCTTTCTTT. Its protein product is CASRSQGGTVEAFF.

This clone was detected once. The rearrangement joins TRBV5-1 to TRBJ2-7; 8 bases are a match to TRBD1. Germline V gives CDR1 SGHRS, CDR2 YFSETQ. This CDR3 contains 14 residues. J gave up 2 bases and V 4 bases, and 5 bases lay outside the gene matches. The CDR3 loop is CASSPTGGTYEQYF. For the CDR3, the DNA is TGCGCCAGCAGCCCCACAGGGGGTACCTACGAGCAGTACTTC. The full variable domain, with the rest looked up from reference TRBV5-1 and TRBJ2-7, is KAGVTQTPRYLIKTRGQQVTLSCSPISGHRSVSWYQQTPGQGLQFLFEYFSETQRNKGNFPGRFSGRQFSNSRSEMNVSTLELGDSALYLCASSPTGGTYEQYFGPGTRLTVT.

This rearrangement joins TRBV6-1 to TRBJ1-5; the match to TRBD1 covers 7 bases. Germline V lookup: CDR1 MNHNS, CDR2 SASEGT. This CDR3 spans 17 amino acids. V shed 2 bases, J shed 0 bases, and the junction held 7 bases outside the gene matches. The CDR3 is CASSELGTAYSNQPQHF. The CDR3 DNA reads TGTGCCAGCAGTGAACTCGGGACAGCTTATAGCAATCAGCCCCAGCATTTT.

The chain has TRBV29-1 and TRBJ1-4; D unresolved. Germline CDR1 reads SQVTM; CDR2 reads ANQGSEA. The CDR3 loop spans 14 amino acids. V gave up 3 bases and J gave up 5 bases, with 13 bases separating them. The CDR3 here is CSVDRSGSNEKLFF. As DNA, the CDR3 is TGCAGCGTTGACCGTTCCGGTTCCAATGAAAAACTGTTTTTT.

This rearrangement joins TRBV30 to TRBJ2-7; D is undetermined. Looked up from germline, CDR1 is GTSNPN and CDR2 is SVGIG (reference sequence). This CDR3 has 18 amino acids. Trimming shortened V by 1 base and J by 2 bases, and 24 bases separated the two germline ends. The CDR3 region has the DNA TGTGCCTGGAGTGGGGCCCTGTATAAATCGGTGACAACCTACGAGCAGTACTTC. It yields the protein CAWSGALYKSVTTYEQYF.

This sequence joins TRBV7-9 and TRBJ1-1; D may be TRBD1 (6 bases). Germline V gives CDR1 SEHNR, CDR2 FQNEAQ (reference sequence). CDR3 length: 16 residues. Between the trimmed V and J ends, which lost 3 bases and 0 bases, there was a span of 14 bases. The CDR3 is CASSLEKGGMNTEAFF. As DNA, the CDR3 is TGTGCCAGCAGCTTGGAGAAAGGGGGTATGAACACTGAAGCTTTCTTT.

This rearrangement joins TRBV9 to TRBJ2-3, with D uncertain. The CDR3 covers 14 residues. Trimming took off 0 bases at V and 3 bases at J, with 8 bases between the two ends. Germline values: CDR1 SGDLS, CDR2 YYNGEE. CDR3 protein: CASSVESATDTQYF. The CDR3 nucleotides are TGTGCCAGCAGCGTAGAAAGCGCTACAGATACGCAGTATTTT.

The J gene is TRBJ1-1, the V gene TRBV29-1; weak D call: TRBD1 (5 bases). CDR1 and CDR2 from the germline V gene are SQVTM and ANQGSEA. V lost 5 bases and J lost 3, with 10 bases in between. The CDR3 length is 12 residues. In nucleotides, the CDR3 is TGCAGCGTTCAGTCAGGGTACACTGAAGCTTTCTTT. Its translation is CSVQSGYTEAFF.

This chain links TRBV7-9 with TRBJ2-6; D is unresolved. Germline CDR1 SEHNR, CDR2 FQNEAQ (reference sequence). CDR3 length equals 18 residues. V was clipped by 5 bases and J by 4 bases, with 21 bases between them. The CDR3 is CASSLVMAGPPGANVLTF. CDR3 nucleotides: TGTGCCAGCAGCCTGGTTATGGCAGGCCCCCCGGGGGCCAACGTCCTGACTTTC. The full variable domain, rest sourced from reference TRBV7-9 and TRBJ2-6, is DTGVSQNPRHKITKRGQNVTFRCDPISEHNRLYWYRQTLGQGPEFLTYFQNEAQLEKSRLLSDRFSAERPKGSFSTLEIQRTEQGDSAMYLCASSLVMAGPPGANVLTFGAGSRLTVL.

The rearrangement uses TRBV14 and TRBJ1-1; 9 bases agree with TRBD1. Germline V gene sequence: CDR1 SGHDN, CDR2 FVKESK. The CDR3 covers 17 residues. V gave up 2 bases and J gave up 1 base; unmatched junction bases: 8. The CDR3 sequence is CASSQLQGAEANTEAFF. Here the CDR3 DNA reads TGTGCCAGCAGCCAACTACAGGGGGCCGAGGCGAACACTGAAGCTTTCTTT.

The chain links TRBV3-1 (or the pseudogene TRBV3-2) to TRBJ1-2, with unresolved D. V lost 3 bases, J lost 0 bases, and 8 bases lay in between. The germline V gene encodes CDR1 LGHDT and CDR2 YNNKEL (reference sequence). The CDR3 spans 14 residues. The CDR3: CASSHASANYGYTF. The CDR3 DNA follows: TGTGCCAGCAGCCACGCGTCCGCTAACTATGGCTACACCTTC.

On this clone: This same CDR3 is encoded by further DNA sequences in the sample. The chain carries TRBV7-9 and TRBJ1-1; D is undetermined. The germline V gene encodes CDR1 SEHNR and CDR2 FQNEAQ (reference sequence). This CDR3 comprises 14 residues. With 1 base removed from V and 5 bases from J, the gap between germline ends came to 11 bases. The CDR3 DNA follows: TGTGCCAGCAGCTTAGGGGGAAGAGGGACTGAAGCTTTCTTT. Amino acids: CASSLGGRGTEAFF.

This chain uses TRBV2 with TRBJ1-2, with 8 bases matching TRBD1. There are 13 residues in the CDR3. V was pared by 6 bases and J by 6 bases, with 6 bases of the junction left unmatched. Germline-derived CDR1 and CDR2 are SNHLY and FYNNEI. DNA of the CDR3: TGTGCCAGCAGCAATACAGGGGGGAATGGCTACACCTTC. Protein product: CASSNTGGNGYTF.

The V call is TRBV4-2, the J call TRBJ2-5; 8 nucleotides agree with TRBD2. The V gene's germline CDR1 is LGHNA and CDR2 YNFKEQ. Trimming cost V 0 bases and J 5 bases; bases outside gene matches: 11. This CDR3 is built from 17 residues. CDR3 DNA sequence: TGTGCCAGCAGCCAAGAAGGTTACGGGGGGGCCGTTGAGACCCAGTACTTC. Its protein product is CASSQEGYGGAVETQYF.

The V gene is TRBV5-1, the J gene TRBJ1-2; possible D gene TRBD1, 5 bases. V was pared by 2 bases and J by 0 bases, with 8 bases between. This CDR3 comprises 14 residues. Germline V gene data show CDR1 as SGHRS and CDR2 as YFSETQ. CDR3 coding DNA: TGCGCCAGCAGCTTCGGGGGGGCTAACTATGGCTACACCTTC. It codes for CASSFGGANYGYTF.

The sample holds a few counts of this clone. CDR3 in DNA: TGTGCCAGCAGCTTACCGGGACACCCCTACAATGAGCAGTTCTTC. This gives the protein CASSLPGHPYNEQFF. The chain employs TRBV5-5 and TRBJ2-1; the D gene is possibly TRBD1 (6 bases). The V and J ends lost 2 bases and 2 bases respectively, with 11 bases between them. The CDR3 is 15 residues long. Germline loops: CDR1 SGHKS, CDR2 YYEKEE (reference sequence).

The V call is TRBV6-5, the J call TRBJ1-1, with 7 bases fitting TRBD1. Germline CDR1 is MNHEY and CDR2 is SVGAGI. The CDR3 is made up of 13 amino acids. V trimming: 1 base; J trimming: 7 bases; junction bases outside the gene matches: 3. CDR3 DNA sequence: TGTGCCAGCAGTTACTTACAGGGGAGTGAAGCTTTCTTT. Protein: CASSYLQGSEAFF.